The clone carrying this T cell receptor beta chain appeared a few times. Those enrolled in Seattle joined during active infection and were followed longitudinally afterward. Germline CDR1 is LNHDA and CDR2 is SQIVND (reference sequence). The CDR3 length is 15 residues. V shed 5 bases and J 6 bases; nucleotides not matched to a gene: 7. As originally analysed: Scientists estimated how many nucleated cells there were by amplifying reference gene primers. Using immunoSEQ multiplex PCR, the repertoire was profiled, and TCRdb retains in-frame clones only, with some absent. That table is the source of V, J and clone size, and D and trimming were worked out from the DNA. The sample consists of some 300,000 clones, approximately 89% of them appearing once. This sample is part of a study of blood T cell repertoires in COVID-19.

The sample was peripheral blood. The genes are TRBV19 and TRBJ2-2; 9 bases agree with TRBD1. This clonotype was sampled from a woman aged 25 to 39 with COVID-19, enrolled during active disease. The CDR3 spells CASSPDRGVSGELFF. CDR3 nucleotide sequence: TGTGCCAGTAGTCCTGACAGGGGGGTTTCCGGGGAGCTGTTTTTT.